This T cell receptor (beta chain) was identified during a study of T-cell reconstitution after alpha-beta-depleted transplantation in children. Trimming removed 1 base from V and 6 bases from J, with 9 bases in between. There are 13 residues in the CDR3. This clonotype was observed many times. Preparation of the TCRbeta library involved a method that used unique molecular identifiers. TCRdb recomputed calls from the PCR reads with MiXCR, one row per CDR3 protein. Of roughly 500,000 distinct CDR3 sequences in the sample, approximately 12% were seen once. The material was PBMCs from the stem cell graft donor, obtained from the stem cell graft. The clonotype comes from a human donor who donated a stem cell graft to a child with combined immunodeficiency. The rearrangement uses TRBV12-3 or TRBV12-4 and TRBJ1-1; D perhaps matches TRBD1 (6 bases). The CDR3 coding sequence is TGTGCCAGCAGTTTAGGACAGGCCTCTGAAGCTTTCTTT. Translated, it gives CASSLGQASEAFF.